The 15 T cell receptor beta chains listed next were all sequenced from one sample in a study of control samples from healthy donors and cancer patients. The assay was immunoSEQ multiplex PCR, and TCRdb's table has in-frame clones only and misses some. The table lists around 130,000 clones, roughly 88% of them singletons. Source material: blood. The source is a man in his forties or fifties in good health.

The chain combines TRBV28 with TRBJ2-1, with 9 bases matching TRBD2. The V segment lost 2 bases and the J segment 12 bases; nucleotides outside the gene matches: 17. Germline CDR1 is MDHEN and CDR2 is SYDVKM. CDR3 size: 17 residues. As DNA, the CDR3 is TGTGCCAGCAGTTTAAGCGGGGGGCCGGGTCCCATCGCCGGGCAGTTCTTC. Amino acid sequence: CASSLSGGPGPIAGQFF.

The V and J genes are TRBV10-2 and TRBJ2-7, with a weak D call TRBD1 (6 bases). Deletions cut 6 bases from V and 1 base from J, with 10 bases between. This CDR3 region has 13 residues. The germline CDR1 and CDR2 sequences are WSHSY and SAAADI. The CDR3 loop reads CASRVGGSYEQYF. Written as DNA, the CDR3 is TGCGCCAGCAGGGTAGGGGGTTCCTACGAGCAGTACTTC.

CDR3 bases: TGCAGCGTGGACCTACCGGGACTCCTGGAAGGCACTGAAGCTTTCTTT. This encodes CSVDLPGLLEGTEAFF. The chain combines TRBV29-1 with TRBJ1-1; TRBD1 is a possible D gene (5 bases). V was trimmed by 6 bases and J by 4 bases, leaving 24 bases between them. The CDR3 sequence is 16 residues long. Germline-derived CDR1 and CDR2 are SQVTM and ANQGSEA.

The CDR3 sequence is CASKRTWSSYEQYF. Written as DNA, the CDR3 is TGTGCCAGCAAACGAACCTGGAGCTCCTACGAGCAGTACTTC. The chain combines TRBV5-6 with TRBJ2-7; no firm D call. This CDR3 is built from 14 residues. V was trimmed by 6 bases and J by 0 bases, leaving 13 bases between them. The germline V gene has CDR1 SGHDT and CDR2 YYEEEE. Full variable domain (missing parts from reference TRBV5-6 and TRBJ2-7): DAGVTQSPTHLIKTRGQQVTLRCSPKSGHDTVSWYQQALGQGPQFIFQYYEEEERQRGNFPDRFSGHQFPNYSSELNVNALLLGDSALYLCASKRTWSSYEQYFGPGTRLTVT.

About this clone itself: The junction and the germline gene differ at one end; a read error may be behind it. The chain employs TRBV6-1 and TRBJ2-7, with TRBD2 as a possible D gene (7 bases). Germline-derived CDR1 and CDR2 are MNHNS and SASEGT. The CDR3 has 15 amino acids. CDR3 protein: CASSEGGGPSYEQYF. The CDR3, as DNA: TGTGCCAGCAGCGAAGGGGGGGGACCCTCCTACGAGCAGTACTTC.

This clone was picked up one time. The J gene is TRBJ1-5, the V gene TRBV4-1; possible D gene TRBD1, 5 bases. Trimming took 1 base from V and 5 from J, leaving 15 bases between them. Germline CDR1 reads MGHRA; CDR2 reads YSYEKL. This CDR3 spans 16 amino acids. Here the CDR3 reads CASSQAGHDSYQPQHF. The CDR3 DNA reads TGCGCCAGCAGCCAAGCCGGACATGACAGTTATCAGCCCCAGCATTTT.

This rearrangement joins TRBV7-8 to TRBJ1-3; no clear D gene. CDR1 and CDR2 (germline): SGHVS, FQNEAQ. The V end was cut by 3 bases, the J end by 2 bases, with 8 bases between. CDR3 length: 14 amino acids. The CDR3 loop reads CASSFSGAGNTIYF. CDR3 coding DNA: TGTGCCAGCAGCTTTTCTGGGGCTGGAAACACCATATATTTT.

The chain employs TRBV28 and TRBJ2-3; TRBD1 aligns across 9 bases. CDR1 MDHEN and CDR2 SYDVKM come from the germline V gene. The CDR3 sequence is 16 residues long. Unmatched junction bases numbered 11, after V lost 6 bases and J lost 4 bases. Written as DNA, the CDR3 is TGTGCCAGCAGCACTCCGGGACAGGGAAGTCCAGATACGCAGTATTTT. Amino acid sequence: CASSTPGQGSPDTQYF.

The chain combines TRBV3-1 (or the pseudogene TRBV3-2) with TRBJ1-1; D gene ambiguous. This CDR3 contains 13 residues. The germline CDR1 and CDR2 sequences are LGHDT and YNNKEL (reference sequence). V was clipped by 1 base and J by 6 bases, with 9 bases between them. DNA of the CDR3: TGTGCCAGCAGCCAAGGGAATATCCCTGAAGCTTTCTTT. It specifies CASSQGNIPEAFF.

V usage is TRBV4-1 and J usage is TRBJ2-1; 7 bases match TRBD1. Trimming took 3 bases from V and 12 from J; bases not matched to a gene: 8. The CDR3 has 13 residues. Germline V lookup: CDR1 MGHRA, CDR2 YSYEKL. The CDR3, as DNA: TGCGCCAGCAGCCAGACGAAGGGGGCATGGCAGTTCTTC. Protein: CASSQTKGAWQFF.

This clone came up once. The rearrangement joins TRBV10-2 to TRBJ2-2; 12 nucleotides agree with TRBD1. Germline V gene data show CDR1 as WSHSY and CDR2 as SAAADI. This CDR3 comprises 16 residues. Germline trimming cut 4 bases from V and 5 bases from J; bases unmatched to any gene: 5. CDR3 loop: CASSGGDRGRTGELFF. Here the CDR3 DNA reads TGCGCCAGCAGTGGAGGGGACAGGGGGCGAACCGGGGAGCTGTTTTTT.

This sequence joins TRBV5-6 and TRBJ2-5, with D tentatively TRBD1 (6 bases). CDR1 is SGHDT, CDR2 YYEEEE, per germline. The CDR3 consists of 13 residues. V lost 6 bases to trimming and J lost 4 bases, with 13 bases between them. This CDR3 is CASTRRGGETQYF. The CDR3 nucleotides are TGTGCCAGCACGCGCAGGGGCGGAGAGACCCAGTACTTC.

This chain uses TRBV24-1 with TRBJ2-3; the D is unclear. Germline lookup yields CDR1 KGHDR and CDR2 SFDVKD. Trimming left V 1 base short and J 5 bases short, with 6 bases between. The CDR3 consists of 13 residues. The CDR3 DNA follows: TGTGCCACCAGTGATTTTCAGGTAGATACGCAGTATTTT. It encodes CATSDFQVDTQYF.

The chain employs TRBV3-1 (or the pseudogene TRBV3-2) and TRBJ2-5; no reliable D call. The germline V gene has CDR1 LGHDT and CDR2 YNNKEL (reference sequence). V was clipped by 3 bases and J by 3 bases, with 17 bases between them. The CDR3 spans 16 residues. In nucleotides, the CDR3 is TGTGCCAGCAGCCAGCCTTGGATTAACACCGAAGAGACCCAGTACTTC. Residues: CASSQPWINTEETQYF.

The chain combines TRBV5-6 with TRBJ2-3; D is perhaps TRBD1 (6 bases). V lost 6 bases and J lost 4, with 15 bases in between. The V gene's germline CDR1 is SGHDT and CDR2 YYEEEE. The CDR3 contains 14 residues. CDR3 residues: CASNTGQPADTQYF. DNA of the CDR3: TGTGCCAGCAATACCGGACAGCCGGCAGATACGCAGTATTTT. Together with reference TRBV5-6 and TRBJ2-3, the CDR3 gives the full variable domain: DAGVTQSPTHLIKTRGQQVTLRCSPKSGHDTVSWYQQALGQGPQFIFQYYEEEERQRGNFPDRFSGHQFPNYSSELNVNALLLGDSALYLCASNTGQPADTQYFGPGTRLTVL.